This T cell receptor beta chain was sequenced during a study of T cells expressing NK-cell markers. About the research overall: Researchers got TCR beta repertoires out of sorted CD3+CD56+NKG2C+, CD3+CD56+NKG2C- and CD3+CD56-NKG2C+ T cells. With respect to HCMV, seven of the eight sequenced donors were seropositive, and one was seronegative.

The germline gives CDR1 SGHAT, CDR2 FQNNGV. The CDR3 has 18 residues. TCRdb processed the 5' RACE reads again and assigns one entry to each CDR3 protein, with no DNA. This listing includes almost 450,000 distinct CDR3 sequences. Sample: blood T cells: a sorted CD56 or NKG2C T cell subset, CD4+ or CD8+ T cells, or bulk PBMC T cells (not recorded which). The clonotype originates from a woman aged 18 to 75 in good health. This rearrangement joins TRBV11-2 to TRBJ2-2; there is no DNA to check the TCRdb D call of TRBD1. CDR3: CASSLIGSYGTGVGELFF. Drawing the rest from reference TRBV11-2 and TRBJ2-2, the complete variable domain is EAGVAQSPRYKIIEKRQSVAFWCNPISGHATLYWYQQILGQGPKLLIQFQNNGVVDDSQLPKDRFSAERLKGVDSTLKIQPAKLEDSAVYLCASSLIGSYGTGVGELFFGEGSRLTVL.